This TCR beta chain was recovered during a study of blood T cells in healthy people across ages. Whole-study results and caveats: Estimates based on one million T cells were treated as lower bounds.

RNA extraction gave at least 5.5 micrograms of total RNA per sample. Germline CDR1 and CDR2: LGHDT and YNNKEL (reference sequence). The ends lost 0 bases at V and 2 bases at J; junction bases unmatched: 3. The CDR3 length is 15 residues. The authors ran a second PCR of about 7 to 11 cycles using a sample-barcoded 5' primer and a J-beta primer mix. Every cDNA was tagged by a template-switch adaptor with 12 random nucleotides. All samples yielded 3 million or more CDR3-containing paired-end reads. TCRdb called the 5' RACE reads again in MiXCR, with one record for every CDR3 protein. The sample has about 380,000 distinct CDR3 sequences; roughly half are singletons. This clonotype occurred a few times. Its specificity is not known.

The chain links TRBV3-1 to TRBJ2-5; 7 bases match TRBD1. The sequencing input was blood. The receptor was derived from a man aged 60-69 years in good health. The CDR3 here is CASSQDPGQQETQYF. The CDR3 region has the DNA TGTGCCAGCAGCCAAGATCCGGGACAGCAAGAGACCCAGTACTTC.